This T cell receptor beta chain stems from a study of T-cell reconstitution after alpha-beta-depleted transplantation in children. J gave up 6 bases and V 3 bases, and 8 bases lay outside the gene matches. Germline V gene data show CDR1 as LNHNV and CDR2 as YYDKDF (reference sequence). The CDR3 contains 17 residues. Construction of the TCRbeta library involved unique molecular identifiers. Each CDR3 protein gets one entry after TCRdb re-called the PCR reads with MiXCR. The sample holds a few hundred thousand distinct CDR3 sequences, 10% to 15% seen once. The chain uses TRBV15 and TRBJ2-2; 12 nucleotides match TRBD2. The sequenced sample was PBMCs, mostly from graft donor cells, obtained 360 days after TCRalphabeta/CD19-depleted stem cell transplant. The TCR comes from a male patient younger than 18 who had a stem cell transplant for acute myeloid leukemia, so the T cells may come from the graft donor. CDR3 amino acids: CATSSGWASGRAGELFF. In nucleotides, the CDR3 is TGTGCCACCAGCAGCGGGTGGGCTAGCGGGAGGGCCGGGGAGCTGTTTTTT.